The 25 T cell receptor beta chains below all came from one sample that was sequenced in a study of blood T cell repertoires in COVID-19. Repertoires were generated with immunoSEQ multiplex PCR, while TCRdb's copy carries only in-frame clones and drops some. The sample lists approximately 240,000 clones, approximately 83% occurring once. Sequencing was done on a sample of peripheral blood. These receptors were collected from a young woman with COVID-19, enrolled during active disease.

The chain has TRBV7-2 and TRBJ2-1; D is perhaps TRBD1 (5 bases). The length of the CDR3 is 17 residues. CDR1 is SGHTA, CDR2 FQGNSA, per germline. The germline V and J ends were trimmed by 1 base and 0 bases, with 13 bases remaining between them. As DNA, the CDR3 is TGTGCCAGCAGCTTAGTGGTGGGGCCTGGCTCCTACAATGAGCAGTTCTTC. Protein sequence: CASSLVVGPGSYNEQFF. Combining the CDR3 with reference TRBV7-2 and TRBJ2-1 gives the whole variable domain GAGVSQSPSNKVTEKGKDVELRCDPISGHTALYWYRQSLGQGLEFLIYFQGNSAPDKSGLPSDRFSAERTGGSVSTLTIQRTQQEDSAVYLCASSLVVGPGSYNEQFFGPGTRLTVL.

The rearrangement uses TRBV28 and TRBJ1-3, with 9 bases lining up with TRBD1. The CDR3 length is 19 residues. Trimming at V came to 5 bases and at J to 0 bases, leaving 14 bases not matched to a gene. From germline, CDR1 is MDHEN and CDR2 SYDVKM. CDR3 sequence: CASSQIIRTGANSGNTIYF. CDR3 nucleotide sequence: TGTGCCAGCAGTCAAATAATAAGGACAGGGGCTAACTCTGGAAACACCATATATTTT.

The chain employs TRBV19 and TRBJ2-4; 7 bases match TRBD1. This CDR3 has 16 amino acids. CDR1 and CDR2 (germline): LNHDA, SQIVND (reference sequence). V shed 5 bases, J shed 2 bases, and the junction held 9 bases outside the gene matches. CDR3 DNA: TGTGCCAGTAGTCCGGGACAGCCCTCCCCCAAAAACATTCAGTACTTC. Its translation is CASSPGQPSPKNIQYF.

The gene calls are TRBV19 and TRBJ1-1, with unresolved D. Germline CDR1 reads LNHDA; CDR2 reads SQIVND (reference sequence). The V end lost 5 bases, the J end lost 1 base, and 11 bases lay between the germline ends. The CDR3 has 14 residues. DNA of the CDR3: TGTGCCAGTAGTGTGACTTCTGCGAACACTGAAGCTTTCTTT. This translates into CASSVTSANTEAFF.

The rearrangement links TRBV11-2 to TRBJ2-2; 7 bases match TRBD2. The length of the CDR3 is 17 residues. The germline V gene has CDR1 SGHAT and CDR2 FQNNGV. After removal of 1 base from V and 3 bases from J, the junction contained 8 bases not matched to a gene. CDR3 sequence (DNA): TGTGCCAGCAGCTTAGTTATATCTAGCGGAGACACCGGGGAGCTGTTTTTT. Amino acids: CASSLVISSGDTGELFF.

J is TRBJ1-5 and V is TRBV30, with 8 nucleotides matching TRBD1. J was trimmed by 6 bases and V by 1 base; bases with no gene match: 2. The germline V gene encodes CDR1 GTSNPN and CDR2 SVGIG (reference sequence). This CDR3 spans 13 amino acids. CDR3 residues: CAWSAGGGQPQHF. Written as DNA, the CDR3 is TGTGCCTGGAGTGCAGGGGGCGGTCAGCCCCAGCATTTT.

On this clone itself: Different DNA sequences within this sample yield the same CDR3. The V and J genes are TRBV9 and TRBJ2-7; 9 bases are shared with TRBD1. The CDR3 is made up of 14 amino acids. The ends lost 0 bases at V and 3 bases at J; junction bases unmatched: 1. CDR1 is SGDLS, CDR2 YYNGEE, per germline. The CDR3 loop is CASSVGTGDYEQYF. The CDR3 nucleotides are TGTGCCAGCAGCGTAGGGACAGGGGACTACGAGCAGTACTTC. Combining the CDR3 with reference TRBV9 and TRBJ2-7 gives the whole variable domain DSGVTQTPKHLITATGQRVTLRCSPRSGDLSVYWYQQSLDQGLQFLIQYYNGEERAKGNILERFSAQQFPDLHSELNLSSLELGDSALYFCASSVGTGDYEQYFGPGTRLTVT.

The chain is built from TRBV18 and TRBJ2-7, with D perhaps matching TRBD2 (6 bases). The CDR3 runs to 14 residues. Trimming removed 4 bases at V and 6 bases at J, with 16 bases between. CDR1 and CDR2 (germline): KGHSH, LQKENI. CDR3 protein: CASSLPGTPGEQYF. The CDR3 DNA follows: TGTGCCAGCTCACTGCCCGGGACTCCCGGCGAGCAGTACTTC.

Concerning this clone: In the same sample, other DNA sequences code for this CDR3. This chain joins TRBV5-1 and TRBJ2-7, with TRBD2 as a possible D gene (5 bases). With 0 bases removed from V and 2 bases from J, the gap between germline ends came to 9 bases. This CDR3 is built from 14 residues. From germline, CDR1 is SGHRS and CDR2 YFSETQ. The CDR3 sequence is CASSLAGGTYEQYF. The CDR3 DNA follows: TGCGCCAGCAGCTTGGCAGGAGGCACCTACGAGCAGTACTTC.

The chain is built from TRBV2 and TRBJ1-5; D is possibly TRBD1 (6 bases). This CDR3 is 12 amino acids long. The germline CDR1 and CDR2 sequences are SNHLY and FYNNEI. V lost 3 bases, J lost 10 bases, and 10 bases lay in between. CDR3 bases: TGTGCCAGCAGTGACCCCGGGACACCCCAGCATTTT. Its translation: CASSDPGTPQHF.

The chain links TRBV6-1 to TRBJ2-3; possibly TRBD2 for D (5 bases). Germline lookup yields CDR1 MNHNS and CDR2 SASEGT. This CDR3 region has 15 residues. V was pared by 2 bases and J by 3 bases, with 12 bases between. CDR3 in DNA: TGTGCCAGCAGTGAAACCAGCGGTGGGACAGATACGCAGTATTTT. Protein: CASSETSGGTDTQYF.

J is TRBJ1-2 and V is TRBV7-9; D is possibly TRBD1 (6 bases). The germline gives CDR1 SEHNR, CDR2 FQNEAQ (reference sequence). V lost 5 bases and J lost 1, with 29 bases in between. CDR3 length: 20 amino acids. The CDR3 nucleotides read TGTGCCAGCAGCACCAGAGAGGTGGGGACACCCGACTATTATAACTATGGCTACACCTTC. It is translated as CASSTREVGTPDYYNYGYTF. The entire variable domain, with the rest obtained from reference TRBV7-9 and TRBJ1-2, is as follows: DTGVSQNPRHKITKRGQNVTFRCDPISEHNRLYWYRQTLGQGPEFLTYFQNEAQLEKSRLLSDRFSAERPKGSFSTLEIQRTEQGDSAMYLCASSTREVGTPDYYNYGYTFGSGTRLTVV.

This clone was counted only a few times. The chain couples TRBV19 to TRBJ1-3, with no clear D. Trimming left V 5 bases short and J 0 bases short, with 8 bases between. Germline V gives CDR1 LNHDA, CDR2 SQIVND (reference sequence). This CDR3 contains 14 residues. DNA for the CDR3: TGTGCCAGTAGTCGCGAGTTCTCTGGAAACACCATATATTTT. This encodes CASSREFSGNTIYF. Combining the CDR3 with reference TRBV19 and TRBJ1-3 gives the whole variable domain DGGITQSPKYLFRKEGQNVTLSCEQNLNHDAMYWYRQDPGQGLRLIYYSQIVNDFQKGDIAEGYSVSREKKESFPLTVTSAQKNPTAFYLCASSREFSGNTIYFGEGSWLTVV.

This chain links TRBV6-1 with TRBJ2-4, with 7 bases aligning to TRBD2. V gave up 5 bases and J gave up 1 base; unmatched junction bases: 2. The length of the CDR3 is 14 residues. The V gene's germline CDR1 is MNHNS and CDR2 SASEGT. Here the CDR3 DNA reads TGTGCCAGCAGTTCGCGGGAGGCCAAAAACATTCAGTACTTC. It yields the protein CASSSREAKNIQYF.

V gene TRBV7-6 combines with J gene TRBJ2-1; the match to TRBD2 covers 15 bases. Per the germline V gene, CDR1 is SGHVS and CDR2 is FNYEAQ. CDR3 length: 16 residues. Trimming at V came to 5 bases and at J to 8 bases, leaving 7 bases not matched to a gene. The CDR3 loop reads CASSQGLAGGTHEQFF. Here the CDR3 DNA reads TGTGCCAGCAGCCAGGGACTAGCGGGAGGTACTCATGAGCAGTTCTTC.

V and J are TRBV7-9 and TRBJ1-1; 7 bases align to TRBD1. V was clipped by 5 bases and J by 0 bases; unmatched bases: 6. The CDR3 sequence is 15 residues long. Germline assignment: CDR1 SEHNR and CDR2 FQNEAQ (reference sequence). The CDR3, as DNA: TGTGCCAGCAGCCGGGCCACAGGGGTGAACACTGAAGCTTTCTTT. As protein: CASSRATGVNTEAFF. The full variable domain, in which reference TRBV7-9 and TRBJ1-1 provide the parts outside the CDR3, is DTGVSQNPRHKITKRGQNVTFRCDPISEHNRLYWYRQTLGQGPEFLTYFQNEAQLEKSRLLSDRFSAERPKGSFSTLEIQRTEQGDSAMYLCASSRATGVNTEAFFGQGTRLTVV.

This chain links TRBV7-2 with TRBJ2-5; 7 nucleotides align to TRBD2. Germline V gene sequence: CDR1 SGHTA, CDR2 FQGNSA. This CDR3 contains 17 residues. The V gene end was trimmed by 1 base and the J gene end by 5 bases; junction bases not matched to a gene: 13. CDR3 nucleotides: TGTGCCAGCAGCTTAGGAGGTCCGATTAGCGGGTTGGAGACCCAGTACTTC. Its translation: CASSLGGPISGLETQYF.

CDR3 nucleotide sequence: TGTGCCAGCACCTCACAGGGAGAGACCCAGTACTTC. It yields the protein CASTSQGETQYF. The chain couples TRBV12-3 or TRBV12-4 to TRBJ2-5; D may be TRBD1 (6 bases). With 7 bases removed from V and 4 bases from J, the gap between germline ends came to 10 bases. The length of the CDR3 is 12 residues.

V and J are TRBV2 and TRBJ2-7; 7 bases are shared with TRBD2. The CDR3 contains 14 residues. The junction had 2 bases not matched to a gene; V was cut back by 3 bases and J by 0 bases. Germline V CDR1 and CDR2: SNHLY, FYNNEI. DNA of the CDR3: TGTGCCAGCAGTGAGCTAGCGGTCTCCTACGAGCAGTACTTC. This encodes CASSELAVSYEQYF.

This chain links TRBV2 with TRBJ2-3; D is perhaps TRBD2 (6 bases). Trimming removed 4 bases at V and 3 bases at J, with 14 bases between. The germline CDR1 and CDR2 sequences are SNHLY and FYNNEI. This CDR3 is built from 15 residues. This chain's CDR3 is CASSGPGVGTDTQYF. Here the CDR3 DNA reads TGTGCCAGCAGTGGACCGGGAGTGGGAACAGATACGCAGTATTTT.

The genes are TRBV7-6 and TRBJ2-5; no clear D gene. Trimming pared 0 bases from V and 2 bases from J, leaving 4 bases between. The CDR3 runs 13 residues. CDR1 and CDR2 from the germline V gene are SGHVS and FNYEAQ. CDR3 coding DNA: TGTGCCAGCAGCTTAGCCAGACAAGAGACCCAGTACTTC. It specifies CASSLARQETQYF.

The chain is built from TRBV5-1 and TRBJ2-6, with 14 bases matching TRBD2. This CDR3 has 18 residues. V was clipped by 0 bases and J by 2 bases; unmatched bases: 1. Germline V gene data show CDR1 as SGHRS and CDR2 as YFSETQ. CDR3 region: CASSLAGLAGAGANVLTF. For the CDR3, the DNA is TGCGCCAGCAGCTTGGCGGGACTAGCGGGAGCTGGGGCCAACGTCCTGACTTTC.

V is TRBV5-4 and J is TRBJ1-2; D not resolved. Trimming took off 4 bases at V and 3 bases at J, with 13 bases between the two ends. The germline V gene encodes CDR1 SGHNT and CDR2 YYREEE (reference sequence). The CDR3 runs to 14 residues. This chain's CDR3 is CASSPEEGYYGYTF. For the CDR3, the DNA is TGTGCCAGCAGCCCCGAGGAGGGCTACTATGGCTACACCTTC.

This clone was seen only once. This chain links TRBV20-1 with TRBJ1-2, with D perhaps matching TRBD1 (6 bases). The CDR3 has 13 residues. V lost 6 bases, J lost 4 bases, and 15 bases lay in between. Germline values: CDR1 DFQATT, CDR2 SNEGSKA (reference sequence). The DNA of the CDR3 is TGCAGTGCCAGTTCAGGACAGCCCTATGGCTACACCTTC. Amino acids: CSASSGQPYGYTF.

The chain recombines TRBV27 with TRBJ2-7, with TRBD2 identical over 9 bases. CDR1 is MNHEY, CDR2 SMNVEV, per germline (reference sequence). The CDR3 consists of 18 residues. V gave up 3 bases and J gave up 4 bases; unmatched junction bases: 16. CDR3 amino acids: CASSFAGGREGQPYEQYF. DNA of the CDR3: TGTGCCAGCAGTTTCGCGGGAGGGCGGGAGGGCCAGCCATACGAGCAGTACTTC.